The 10 T cell receptor beta chains reported below all come from one sample, sequenced in a study of siplizumab effects on memory and regulatory T cells. TCRdb's copy holds only in-frame clones and misses some; the assay was immunoSEQ multiplex PCR. The data contain some 100,000 clones, 94% of them singletons. Sequencing was carried out using non-Treg CD4+ T cells sorted from blood. Receptors originate from a human donor in good health.

The rearrangement joins TRBV21-1 to TRBJ2-5. TRBV21-1 is labeled a pseudogene. The CDR3 covers 16 residues. The CDR3 DNA sequence: TGTGCCAGCAGCGCCCGGCGTGGGTGGCGCCAAGAGACCCAGTACTTC. It is translated as CASSARRGWRQETQYF.

This chain uses TRBV19 with TRBJ2-5; weak D call: TRBD1 (5 bases). Germline V CDR1 and CDR2: LNHDA, SQIVND (reference sequence). The CDR3 loop spans 20 amino acids. V was trimmed by 1 base and J by 2 bases, leaving 26 bases between them. CDR3 in amino acids: CASSIGRRGHHQQLQETQYF. CDR3 nucleotides: TGTGCCAGTAGTATAGGTCGTAGGGGCCACCACCAACAACTGCAAGAGACCCAGTACTTC.

The chain uses TRBV5-1 and TRBJ2-6; 7 nucleotides align to TRBD1. Germline-derived CDR1 and CDR2 are SGHRS and YFSETQ. The CDR3 spans 18 residues. With V trimmed by 4 bases and J by 1 base, 11 bases remained unmatched. This CDR3 reads CASSAKQGPTSGANVLTF. In DNA form, the CDR3 reads TGCGCCAGCAGCGCCAAACAGGGGCCCACATCTGGGGCCAACGTCCTGACTTTC.

The chain has TRBV6-5 and TRBJ1-2; 9 bases map to TRBD1. The length of the CDR3 is 16 residues. CDR1 and CDR2 (germline): MNHEY, SVGAGI. The V and J ends lost 0 bases and 3 bases, in that order; junction bases with no gene match: 5. This CDR3 is CASSYSGTGSDYGYTF. CDR3 DNA: TGTGCCAGCAGTTACTCGGGGACAGGGTCAGACTATGGCTACACCTTC.

The chain has TRBV7-8 and TRBJ2-5; tentative D call: TRBD1 (6 bases). This CDR3 has 15 residues. Germline-derived CDR1 and CDR2 are SGHVS and FQNEAQ. V shed 7 bases and J shed 5 bases, with 20 bases lying between them. The CDR3 reads CASNLAGAVMETQYF. CDR3 in DNA: TGTGCCAGCAACCTTGCAGGGGCAGTGATGGAGACCCAGTACTTC.

The chain employs TRBV29-1 and TRBJ1-4, with a possible D match to TRBD1 (5 bases). Germline V gene lookup returns CDR1 SQVTM and CDR2 ANQGSEA. The CDR3 is made up of 16 amino acids. The V end was cut by 1 base, the J end by 4 bases, with 16 bases between. CDR3 bases: TGCAGCGTTGAAGTCGGGGCTAGCGTTGGTAATGAAAAACTGTTTTTT. Translating gives CSVEVGASVGNEKLFF.

J is TRBJ2-7 and V is TRBV6-6; tentative D call: TRBD2 (5 bases). V lost 11 bases and J 6 bases, leaving 14 bases between the germline ends. The CDR3 has 11 residues. Germline-derived CDR1 and CDR2 are MNHNY and SVGAGI (reference sequence). This CDR3 is CALKGEGEQYF. The CDR3 DNA sequence: TGTGCCTTAAAGGGAGAGGGCGAGCAGTACTTC.

CDR3 sequence (DNA): TGTGCCAGTAGTATTTTACGGGAACAGGGCTATGGCTACACCTTC. Protein product: CASSILREQGYGYTF. The gene calls are TRBV19 and TRBJ1-2; possible D gene TRBD1, 6 bases. V was clipped by 3 bases and J by 4 bases, with 15 bases between them. Per germline, CDR1 LNHDA and CDR2 SQIVND (reference sequence). The length of the CDR3 is 15 residues.

J is TRBJ1-3 and V is TRBV7-3; perhaps TRBD1 as D (5 bases). This CDR3 region has 13 residues. The germline V gene has CDR1 SGHTA and CDR2 FQGTGA. V was pared by 4 bases and J by 3 bases, with 7 bases between. CDR3 residues: CASSSRDGNTIYF. Written as DNA, the CDR3 is TGTGCCAGCAGCTCCAGGGATGGAAACACCATATATTTT.

J is TRBJ2-7 and V is TRBV27, with D perhaps TRBD1 (5 bases). V was clipped by 5 bases and J by 0 bases, with 11 bases between them. The germline CDR1 and CDR2 sequences are MNHEY and SMNVEV (reference sequence). The CDR3 consists of 14 residues. CDR3 residues: CASSLHRSSYEQYF. CDR3 bases: TGTGCCAGCAGTCTCCACAGGAGCTCCTACGAGCAGTACTTC.